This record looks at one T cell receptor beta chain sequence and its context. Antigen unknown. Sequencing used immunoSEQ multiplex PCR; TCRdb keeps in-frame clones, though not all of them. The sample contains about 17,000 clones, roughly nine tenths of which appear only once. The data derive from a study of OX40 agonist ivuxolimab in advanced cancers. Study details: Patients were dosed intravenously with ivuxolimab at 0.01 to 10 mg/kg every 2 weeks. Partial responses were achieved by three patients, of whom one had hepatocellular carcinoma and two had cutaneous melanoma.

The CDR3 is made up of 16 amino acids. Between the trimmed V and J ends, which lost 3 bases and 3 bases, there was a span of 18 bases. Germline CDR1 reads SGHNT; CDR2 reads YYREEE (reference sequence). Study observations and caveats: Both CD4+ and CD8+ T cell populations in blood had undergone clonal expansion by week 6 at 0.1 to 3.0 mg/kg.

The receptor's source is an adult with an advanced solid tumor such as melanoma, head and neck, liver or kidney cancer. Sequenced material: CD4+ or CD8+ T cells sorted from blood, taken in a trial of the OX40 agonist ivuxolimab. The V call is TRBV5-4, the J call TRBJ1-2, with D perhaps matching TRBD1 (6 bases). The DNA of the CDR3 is TGTGCCAGCAGCTGGATTGAGGGGGTTTTGGACTATGGCTACACCTTC. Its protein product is CASSWIEGVLDYGYTF.